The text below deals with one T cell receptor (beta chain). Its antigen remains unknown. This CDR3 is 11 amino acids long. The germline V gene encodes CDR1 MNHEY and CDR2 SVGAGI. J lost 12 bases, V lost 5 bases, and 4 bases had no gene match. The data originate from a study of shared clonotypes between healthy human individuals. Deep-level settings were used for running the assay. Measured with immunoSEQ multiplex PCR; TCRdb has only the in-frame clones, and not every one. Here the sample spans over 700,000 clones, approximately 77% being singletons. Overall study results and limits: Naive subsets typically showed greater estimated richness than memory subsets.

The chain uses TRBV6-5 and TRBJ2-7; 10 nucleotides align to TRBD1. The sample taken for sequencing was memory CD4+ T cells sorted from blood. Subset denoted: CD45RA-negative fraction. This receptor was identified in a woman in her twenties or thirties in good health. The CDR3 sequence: CASSGWDRGYF. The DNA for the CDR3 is TGTGCCAGCAGTGGATGGGACAGGGGGTACTTC.